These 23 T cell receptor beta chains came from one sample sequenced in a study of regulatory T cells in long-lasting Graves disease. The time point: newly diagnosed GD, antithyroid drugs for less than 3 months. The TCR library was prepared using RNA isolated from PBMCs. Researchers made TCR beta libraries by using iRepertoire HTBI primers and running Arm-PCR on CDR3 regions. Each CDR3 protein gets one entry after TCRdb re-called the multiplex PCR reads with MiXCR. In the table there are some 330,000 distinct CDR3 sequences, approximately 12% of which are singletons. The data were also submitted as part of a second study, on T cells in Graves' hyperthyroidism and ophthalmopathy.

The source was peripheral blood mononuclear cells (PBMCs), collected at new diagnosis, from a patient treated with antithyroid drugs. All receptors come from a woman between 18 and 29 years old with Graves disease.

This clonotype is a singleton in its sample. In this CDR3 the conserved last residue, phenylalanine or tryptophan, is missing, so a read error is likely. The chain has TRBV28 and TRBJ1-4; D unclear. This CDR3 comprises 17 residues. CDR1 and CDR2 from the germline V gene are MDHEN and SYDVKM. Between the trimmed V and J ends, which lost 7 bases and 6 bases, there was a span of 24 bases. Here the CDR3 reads CASNDHRERTLDEKLFL. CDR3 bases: TGTGCCAGCAACGACCACCGAGAGAGGACGCTGGATGAAAAACTGTTTCTT.

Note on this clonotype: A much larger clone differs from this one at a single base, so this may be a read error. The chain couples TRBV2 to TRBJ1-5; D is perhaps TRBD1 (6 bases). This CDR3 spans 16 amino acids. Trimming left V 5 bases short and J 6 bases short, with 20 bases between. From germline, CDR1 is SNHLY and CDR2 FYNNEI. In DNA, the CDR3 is TGTGCCAGCAGTAACAGGGCAAGGGCCATTCGTCAGCCCCAGCATTTT. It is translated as CASSNRARAIRQPQHF.

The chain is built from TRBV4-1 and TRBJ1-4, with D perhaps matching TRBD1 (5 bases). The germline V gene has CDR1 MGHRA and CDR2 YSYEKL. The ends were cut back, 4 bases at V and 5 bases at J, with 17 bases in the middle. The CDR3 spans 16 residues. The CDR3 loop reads CASSRDSGLINEKLFF. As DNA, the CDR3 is TGCGCCAGCAGCCGTGACTCGGGACTGATAAATGAAAAACTGTTTTTT.

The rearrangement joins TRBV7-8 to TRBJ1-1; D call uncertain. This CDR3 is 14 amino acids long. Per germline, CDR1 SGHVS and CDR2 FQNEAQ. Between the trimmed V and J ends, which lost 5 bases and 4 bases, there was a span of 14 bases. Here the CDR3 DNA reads TGTGCCAGCAGCCAACAAGGTCAGACCACTGAAGCTTTCTTT. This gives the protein CASSQQGQTTEAFF.

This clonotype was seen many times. The CDR3 DNA sequence: TGCAGTGCTAGAGGCCTTCAGGGAGTAAATGAGCAGTTCTTC. Amino acids: CSARGLQGVNEQFF. The V call is TRBV20-1, the J call TRBJ2-1, with D perhaps given as TRBD1 or TRBD2 (5 bases each). V lost 1 base, J lost 7 bases, and 14 bases lay in between. The CDR3 length is 14 residues. Germline CDR1 and CDR2: DFQATT and SNEGSKA (reference sequence).

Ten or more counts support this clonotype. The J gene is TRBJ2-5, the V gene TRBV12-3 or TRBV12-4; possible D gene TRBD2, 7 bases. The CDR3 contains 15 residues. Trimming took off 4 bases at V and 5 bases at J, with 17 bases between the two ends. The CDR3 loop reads CASSWRGRGGETQYF. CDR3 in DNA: TGTGCCAGCAGTTGGCGGGGGCGGGGTGGGGAGACCCAGTACTTC.

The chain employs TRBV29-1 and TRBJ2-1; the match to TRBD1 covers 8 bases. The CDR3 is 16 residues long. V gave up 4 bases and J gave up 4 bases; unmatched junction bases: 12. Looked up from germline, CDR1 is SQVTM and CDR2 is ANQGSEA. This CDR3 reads CSVGETGTGVYNEQFF. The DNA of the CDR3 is TGCAGCGTTGGGGAGACCGGGACAGGAGTGTACAATGAGCAGTTCTTC.

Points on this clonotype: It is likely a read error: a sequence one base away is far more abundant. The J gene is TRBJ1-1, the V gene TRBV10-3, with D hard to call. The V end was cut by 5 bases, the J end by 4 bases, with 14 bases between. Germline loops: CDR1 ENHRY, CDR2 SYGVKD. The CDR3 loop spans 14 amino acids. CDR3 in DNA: TGTGCCATCAGTACGGACGGCGGGAGCACTGAAGCTTTCTTT. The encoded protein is CAISTDGGSTEAFF.

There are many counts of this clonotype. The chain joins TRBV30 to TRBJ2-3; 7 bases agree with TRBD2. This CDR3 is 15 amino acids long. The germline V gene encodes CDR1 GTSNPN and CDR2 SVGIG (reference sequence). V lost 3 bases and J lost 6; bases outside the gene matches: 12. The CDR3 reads CAWSPQGGSGDTQYF. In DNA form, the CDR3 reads TGTGCCTGGAGCCCCCAGGGCGGGAGCGGGGATACGCAGTATTTT.

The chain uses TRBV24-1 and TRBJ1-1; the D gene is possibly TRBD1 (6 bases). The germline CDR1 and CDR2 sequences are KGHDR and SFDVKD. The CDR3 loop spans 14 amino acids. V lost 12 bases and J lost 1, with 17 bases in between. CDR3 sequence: CAGHRDLGNTEAFF. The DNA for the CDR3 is TGTGCCGGACACAGGGACCTGGGGAACACTGAAGCTTTCTTT.

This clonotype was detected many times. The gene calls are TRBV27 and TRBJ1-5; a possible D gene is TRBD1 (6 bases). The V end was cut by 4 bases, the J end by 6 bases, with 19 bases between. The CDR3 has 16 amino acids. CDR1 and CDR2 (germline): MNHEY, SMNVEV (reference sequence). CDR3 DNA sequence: TGTGCCAGCAGTTCCCAAGGGGGGGGCCGGGGTCAGCCCCAGCATTTT. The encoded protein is CASSSQGGGRGQPQHF.

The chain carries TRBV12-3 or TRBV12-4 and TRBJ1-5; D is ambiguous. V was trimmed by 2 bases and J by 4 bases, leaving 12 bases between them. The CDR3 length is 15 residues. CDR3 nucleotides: TGTGCCAGCAGTTTATACTTAGAACGAAATCAGCCCCAGCATTTT. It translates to CASSLYLERNQPQHF.

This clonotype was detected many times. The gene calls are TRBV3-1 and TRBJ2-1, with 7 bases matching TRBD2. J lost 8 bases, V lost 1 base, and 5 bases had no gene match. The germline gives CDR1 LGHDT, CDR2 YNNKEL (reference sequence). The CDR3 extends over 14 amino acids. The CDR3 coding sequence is TGTGCCAGCAGCCAAGGGACTAGTCGGCATGAGCAGTTCTTC. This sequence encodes CASSQGTSRHEQFF.

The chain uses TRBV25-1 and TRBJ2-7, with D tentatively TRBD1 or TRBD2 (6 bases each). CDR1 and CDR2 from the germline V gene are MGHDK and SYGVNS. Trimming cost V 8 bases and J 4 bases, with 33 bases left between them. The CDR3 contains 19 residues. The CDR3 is CASPLVVVLAGGRPYEQYF. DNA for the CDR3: TGTGCCAGCCCCCTTGTTGTTGTCTTGGCCGGGGGCCGCCCTTACGAGCAGTACTTC.

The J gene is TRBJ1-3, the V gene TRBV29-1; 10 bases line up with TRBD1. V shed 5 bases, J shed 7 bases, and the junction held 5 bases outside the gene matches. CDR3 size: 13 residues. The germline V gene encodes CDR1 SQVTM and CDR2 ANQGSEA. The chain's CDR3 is CSVRPGQGNTIYF. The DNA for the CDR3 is TGCAGCGTTCGTCCGGGACAGGGGAACACCATATATTTT.

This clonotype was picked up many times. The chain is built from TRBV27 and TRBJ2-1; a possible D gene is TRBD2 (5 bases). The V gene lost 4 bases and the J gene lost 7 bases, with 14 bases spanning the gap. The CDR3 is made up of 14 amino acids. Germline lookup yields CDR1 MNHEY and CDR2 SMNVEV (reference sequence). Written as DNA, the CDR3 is TGTGCCAGCAGTTACGCGGGCGCTTGGAATGAGCAGTTCTTC. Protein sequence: CASSYAGAWNEQFF.

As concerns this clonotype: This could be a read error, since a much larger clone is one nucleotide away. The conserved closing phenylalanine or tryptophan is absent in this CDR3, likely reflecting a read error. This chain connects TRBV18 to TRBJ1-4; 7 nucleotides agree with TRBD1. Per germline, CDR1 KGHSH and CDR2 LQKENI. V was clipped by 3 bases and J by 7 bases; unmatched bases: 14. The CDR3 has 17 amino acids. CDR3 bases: TGTGCCAGCTCACCCCTGGCGCAGGGGCGACAGGGTGAAAAACTGTTTCTT. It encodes CASSPLAQGRQGEKLFL.

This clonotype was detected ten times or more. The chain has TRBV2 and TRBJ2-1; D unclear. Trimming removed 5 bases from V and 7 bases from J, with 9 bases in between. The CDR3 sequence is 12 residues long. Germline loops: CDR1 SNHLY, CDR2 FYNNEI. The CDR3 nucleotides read TGTGCCAGCAGTCGCCTTAAGAATGAGCAGTTCTTC. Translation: CASSRLKNEQFF. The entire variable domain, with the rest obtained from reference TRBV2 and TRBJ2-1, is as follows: EPEVTQTPSHQVTQMGQEVILRCVPISNHLYFYWYRQILGQKVEFLVSFYNNEISEKSEIFDDQFSVERPDGSNFTLKIRSTKLEDSAMYFCASSRLKNEQFFGPGTRLTVL.

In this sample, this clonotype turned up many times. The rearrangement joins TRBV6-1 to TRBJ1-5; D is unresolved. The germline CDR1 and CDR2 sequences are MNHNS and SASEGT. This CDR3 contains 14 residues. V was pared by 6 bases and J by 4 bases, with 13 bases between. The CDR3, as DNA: TGTGCCAGCAGCCTTAATTTGGGTAATCAGCCCCAGCATTTT. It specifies CASSLNLGNQPQHF.

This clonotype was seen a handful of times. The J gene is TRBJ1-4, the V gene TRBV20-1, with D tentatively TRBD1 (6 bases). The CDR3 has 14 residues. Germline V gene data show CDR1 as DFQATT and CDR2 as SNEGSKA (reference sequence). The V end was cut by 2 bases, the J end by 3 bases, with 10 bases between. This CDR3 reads CSARLTGANEKLFF. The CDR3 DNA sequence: TGCAGTGCTAGATTGACAGGCGCTAATGAAAAACTGTTTTTT.

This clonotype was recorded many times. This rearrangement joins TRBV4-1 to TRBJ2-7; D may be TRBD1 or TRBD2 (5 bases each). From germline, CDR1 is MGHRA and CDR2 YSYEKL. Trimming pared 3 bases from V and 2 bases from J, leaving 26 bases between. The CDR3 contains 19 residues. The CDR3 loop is CASSHAGTDSRYTTYEQYV. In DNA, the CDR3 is TGCGCCAGCAGCCACGCTGGGACGGACTCTCGCTATACAACCTACGAGCAGTACGTC.

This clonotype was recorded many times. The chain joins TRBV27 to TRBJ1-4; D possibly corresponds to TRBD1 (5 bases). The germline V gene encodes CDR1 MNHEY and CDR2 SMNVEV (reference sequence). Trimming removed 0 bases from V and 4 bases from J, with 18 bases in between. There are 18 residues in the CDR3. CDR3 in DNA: TGTGCCAGCAGTTTATCGCGGGGGGGAAAGCCCAATAATGAAAAACTGTTTTTT. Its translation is CASSLSRGGKPNNEKLFF.

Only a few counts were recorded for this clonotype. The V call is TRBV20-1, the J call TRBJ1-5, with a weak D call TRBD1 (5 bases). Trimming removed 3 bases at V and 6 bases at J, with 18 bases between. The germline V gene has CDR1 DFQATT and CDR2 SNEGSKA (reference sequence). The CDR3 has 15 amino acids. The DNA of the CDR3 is TGCAGTGCTAGCCTTATGGGGGTGCGATTTCAGCCCCAGCATTTT. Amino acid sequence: CSASLMGVRFQPQHF.